The 25 T cell receptor beta chains presented below share a single source sample, sequenced in a study of shared clonotypes between healthy human individuals. The repertoire was sequenced with immunoSEQ multiplex PCR; TCRdb's copy has only in-frame clones and lacks some. This table holds approximately 2.1 million clones, 90% to 95% found once. The specimen was naive CD4+ T cells from PBMCs. Specified subset: CD45RA+ positively selected. Receptor source: a young man in good health. Some clones in this sample may be carry-over from other donors' samples.

This chain joins TRBV28 and TRBJ2-6, with a weak D call TRBD1 (6 bases). With 6 bases removed from V and 2 bases from J, the gap between germline ends came to 14 bases. The CDR3 extends over 16 amino acids. Germline V lookup: CDR1 MDHEN, CDR2 SYDVKM. The DNA of the CDR3 is TGTGCCAGCAGAAGCTCGACAGGCACTGGGGCCAACGTCCTGACTTTC. Translation gives CASRSSTGTGANVLTF.

This clone was counted a single time. The rearrangement joins TRBV19 to TRBJ1-5, with D perhaps matching TRBD1 (5 bases). The CDR3 spans 14 residues. The germline V gene encodes CDR1 LNHDA and CDR2 SQIVND (reference sequence). V gave up 6 bases and J gave up 15 bases, with 24 bases separating them. CDR3 in DNA: TGTGCCAGTAGCGATCGAAACAGACAGAGGAGAAGGCATTTT. This translates into CASSDRNRQRRRHF.

The CDR3 DNA reads as TGTGCCAGCAGTGATCACGGGGGGAATGAAAAACTGTTTTTT. Encoded protein: CASSDHGGNEKLFF. The chain has TRBV9 and TRBJ1-4; tentatively, D is TRBD1 (5 bases). The V gene's germline CDR1 is SGDLS and CDR2 YYNGEE. With 5 bases removed from V and 5 bases from J, the gap between germline ends came to 13 bases. This CDR3 contains 14 residues.

The V gene is TRBV20-1, the J gene TRBJ2-3; no clear D. Per the germline V gene, CDR1 is DFQATT and CDR2 is SNEGSKA (reference sequence). The CDR3 totals 8 residues. CDR3 in amino acids: CRTDTQYF. The CDR3 nucleotides read TGCAGAACAGATACGCAGTATTTT.

Note on this clone: The same CDR3 arises from other DNA sequences in this sample as well. This rearrangement joins TRBV10-3 to TRBJ1-1; the D is unclear. Germline CDR1 ENHRY, CDR2 SYGVKD. V was shortened by 3 bases and J by 1 base, with 6 bases between the two germline ends. CDR3 length equals 13 residues. CDR3 in DNA: TGTGCCATCAGTGAATCCCCGAACACTGAAGCTTTCTTT. This gives the protein CAISESPNTEAFF.

V and J are TRBV7-6 and TRBJ1-2, with D possibly being TRBD1 (6 bases). Trimming stripped 2 bases from V and 2 bases from J, with 18 bases between. Germline V gene sequence: CDR1 SGHVS, CDR2 FNYEAQ. The CDR3 is 17 residues long. The CDR3 DNA reads as TGTGCCAGCAGCTTATTCCCCCCTCCGAGGGGGAACTATGGCTACACCTTC. It specifies CASSLFPPPRGNYGYTF.

V gene TRBV7-2 combines with J gene TRBJ2-7; 8 positions agree with TRBD1. The germline V gene encodes CDR1 SGHTA and CDR2 FQGNSA. J gave up 2 bases and V 7 bases, and 10 bases lay outside the gene matches. This CDR3 has 15 residues. The CDR3 DNA sequence: TGTGCCAGCAACCTAGGACAGGGCTCCACCTACGAGCAGTACTTC. It specifies CASNLGQGSTYEQYF. Full variable domain (outside the CDR3, taken from reference TRBV7-2 and TRBJ2-7): GAGVSQSPSNKVTEKGKDVELRCDPISGHTALYWYRQSLGQGLEFLIYFQGNSAPDKSGLPSDRFSAERTGGSVSTLTIQRTQQEDSAVYLCASNLGQGSTYEQYFGPGTRLTVT.

About this clone: At one of its ends the junction is not consistent with the germline gene, which may arise from a read error. The chain uses TRBV4-3 and TRBJ1-1, with unresolved D. This CDR3 is 14 amino acids long. The germline CDR1 and CDR2 sequences are LGHNA and YSLEER. Written as DNA, the CDR3 is TGCGCCAGCAGCAAAGAACAAGCGTTTACTGAAGCTTTCTTT. It encodes CASSKEQAFTEAFF.

This clone turned up a few times. The V call is TRBV10-1, the J call TRBJ1-3, with D perhaps TRBD1 (5 bases). CDR1 is WNHNN and CDR2 is SYGVQD in the germline V gene (reference sequence). V was pared by 0 bases and J by 2 bases, with 5 bases between. The CDR3 has 14 residues. The CDR3 nucleotides read TGCGCCAGCAGTGAGTCGGGGCCTGGAAACACCATATATTTT. Its protein is CASSESGPGNTIYF.

The chain links TRBV9 to TRBJ2-7; perhaps TRBD2 as D (6 bases). The CDR3 runs to 15 residues. Per germline, CDR1 SGDLS and CDR2 YYNGEE. Trimming removed 0 bases at V and 0 bases at J, with 10 bases between. DNA for the CDR3: TGTGCCAGCAGCGTAGAGGGAGGACGCTCCTACGAGCAGTACTTC. Protein: CASSVEGGRSYEQYF.

As concerns this clone: Other DNA variants within this sample encode the same CDR3. The chain joins TRBV5-1 to TRBJ2-5; unclear D gene. The CDR3 runs to 11 residues. Germline V CDR1 and CDR2: SGHRS, YFSETQ. V was clipped by 4 bases and J by 4 bases, with 5 bases between them. CDR3 bases: TGCGCCAGCAGCCTCCTAGAGACCCAGTACTTC. It codes for CASSLLETQYF.

The J gene is TRBJ1-1, the V gene TRBV6-5; D remains unclear. The V end lost 2 bases, the J end lost 7 bases, and 11 bases lay between the germline ends. Germline loops: CDR1 MNHEY, CDR2 SVGAGI. The CDR3 has 13 residues. CDR3 protein: CASSYMLRSEAFF. The DNA for the CDR3 is TGTGCCAGCAGTTACATGCTGAGAAGTGAAGCTTTCTTT.

This chain links TRBV5-1 with TRBJ2-3; a weak D match, TRBD2 (5 bases). The V and J ends lost 0 bases and 5 bases respectively, with 16 bases between them. Germline-derived CDR1 and CDR2 are SGHRS and YFSETQ. The CDR3 is 16 amino acids. CDR3 in amino acids: CASSLEPGTVGDTQYF. Written as DNA, the CDR3 is TGCGCCAGCAGCTTGGAGCCGGGAACGGTTGGAGATACGCAGTATTTT.

The rearrangement uses TRBV7-2 and TRBJ2-7; TRBD2 matches at 12 bases. The junction had 11 bases not matched to a gene; V was cut back by 6 bases and J by 5 bases. Germline V gene sequence: CDR1 SGHTA, CDR2 FQGNSA. The CDR3 totals 16 residues. In nucleotides, the CDR3 is TGTGCCAGCAGAGATAGGGCTAGCGGGAGGGCCAACGAGCAGTACTTC. It codes for CASRDRASGRANEQYF.

The chain links TRBV6-5 to TRBJ1-2; no clear D gene. CDR1 and CDR2 (germline): MNHEY, SVGAGI. V lost 5 bases, J lost 8 bases, and 21 bases lay in between. This CDR3 is built from 15 residues. Here the CDR3 DNA reads TGTGCCAGCAGTCCTGGTTTGGTAGGGCGTCTCGGCTACACCTTC. As protein: CASSPGLVGRLGYTF.

The rearrangement uses TRBV10-1 and TRBJ1-1; D remains ambiguous. Germline CDR1 reads WNHNN; CDR2 reads SYGVQD (reference sequence). The CDR3 sequence is 13 residues long. Trimming took 7 bases from V and 5 from J, leaving 14 bases between them. Here the CDR3 DNA reads TGCGCCAGCATGCGGGAGATAGGGACTGAAGCTTTCTTT. It translates to CASMREIGTEAFF.

This clone occurred a few times. The chain recombines TRBV19 with TRBJ1-2; unclear D gene. V shed 4 bases and J shed 4 bases, with 4 bases lying between them. The CDR3 is 11 amino acids. CDR1 LNHDA and CDR2 SQIVND come from the germline V gene (reference sequence). The CDR3 DNA is TGTGCCAGTAGTAGGTTCTATGGCTACACCTTC. Translating it yields CASSRFYGYTF.

In nucleotides, the CDR3 is TGTGCCAGCAGCGATCGGGACTCACCTCTAGGCGGGGAGCTGTTTTTT. It specifies CASSDRDSPLGGELFF. The gene calls are TRBV4-2 and TRBJ2-2; TRBD2 is a possible D gene (6 bases). The CDR3 covers 16 residues. Per germline, CDR1 LGHNA and CDR2 YNFKEQ. Trimming stripped 5 bases from V and 7 bases from J, with 20 bases between.

The chain links TRBV5-1 to TRBJ2-5; tentative D call: TRBD1 (5 bases). Germline CDR1 is SGHRS and CDR2 is YFSETQ. There are 12 residues in the CDR3. V was pared by 3 bases and J by 4 bases, with 7 bases between. The CDR3 coding sequence is TGCGCCAGCAGCTCGCAGGGAGAGACCCAGTACTTC. This gives the protein CASSSQGETQYF.

CDR3 residues: CASSQRTGGVYEQYF. CDR3 DNA: TGCGCCAGCAGCCAACGGACAGGGGGTGTCTACGAGCAGTACTTC. The chain links TRBV10-1 to TRBJ2-7, with 10 bases aligning to TRBD1. The ends lost 6 bases at V and 3 bases at J; junction bases unmatched: 8. The CDR3 length is 15 residues. Per the germline V gene, CDR1 is WNHNN and CDR2 is SYGVQD (reference sequence).

The V and J genes are TRBV27 and TRBJ1-5; tentatively, D is TRBD1 (5 bases). V was trimmed by 5 bases and J by 6 bases, leaving 17 bases between them. The germline V gene has CDR1 MNHEY and CDR2 SMNVEV (reference sequence). The CDR3 runs 15 residues. The CDR3 spells CASSESGHTLQPQHF. The CDR3, as DNA: TGTGCCAGCAGTGAGTCGGGGCACACTCTTCAGCCCCAGCATTTT.

The V and J genes are TRBV7-2 and TRBJ2-3; D could derive from TRBD1 or TRBD2 (6 bases each). Trimming took off 8 bases at V and 1 base at J, with 16 bases between the two ends. The CDR3 loop spans 15 amino acids. The germline V gene has CDR1 SGHTA and CDR2 FQGNSA. CDR3 in DNA: TGTGCCAGCCGTGGGGGGCCCCCTGGCACAGATACGCAGTATTTT. Residues: CASRGGPPGTDTQYF.

This clone was seen once. V usage is TRBV7-8 and J usage is TRBJ1-1; D not certain. Trimming removed 5 bases at V and 6 bases at J, with 16 bases between. CDR1 and CDR2 from the germline V gene are SGHVS and FQNEAQ. This CDR3 has 14 residues. The CDR3 reads CASSLPLRAPEAFF. Written as DNA, the CDR3 is TGTGCCAGCAGCCTACCTCTTAGGGCTCCTGAAGCTTTCTTT.

The genes are TRBV7-3 and TRBJ2-1, with 7 bases identical to TRBD2. The germline gives CDR1 SGHTA, CDR2 FQGTGA. The CDR3 is 16 amino acids. With 2 bases clipped from V and 7 bases from J, the junction kept 11 bases outside the gene matches. The CDR3 bases are TGTGCCAGCAGCTTATTGGGAGGGCGAGAGGGGAATGAGCAGTTCTTC. Translated: CASSLLGGREGNEQFF.

The V gene is TRBV18, the J gene TRBJ2-1; 9 bases line up with TRBD2. CDR1 KGHSH and CDR2 LQKENI come from the germline V gene. The V gene end was trimmed by 6 bases and the J gene end by 6 bases; junction bases not matched to a gene: 9. The CDR3 is made up of 15 amino acids. The CDR3 loop is CASSLQREARNEQFF. The CDR3 bases are TGTGCCAGCTCGCTCCAGCGGGAGGCCCGCAATGAGCAGTTCTTC.